The 17 T cell receptor beta chains below come from one sample, sequenced in a study of blood T cell repertoires in COVID-19. Some clones are missing from TCRdb's copy, which holds only in-frame ones; the method was immunoSEQ multiplex PCR. The table records 90,000 to 120,000 clones, nearly 90% of them present only once. Sequenced input: peripheral blood. All receptors come from a woman in her sixties or seventies with acute or convalescent COVID-19.

The V gene is TRBV18, the J gene TRBJ2-1, with D uncertain. V was shortened by 2 bases and J by 6 bases, with 8 bases between the two germline ends. The CDR3 is 13 residues long. CDR1 and CDR2 from the germline V gene are KGHSH and LQKENI. The chain's CDR3 is CASSPSAVNEQFF. The CDR3 nucleotides are TGTGCCAGCTCACCAAGTGCGGTCAATGAGCAGTTCTTC.

This clone was seen a handful of times. J is TRBJ1-4 and V is TRBV29-1; TRBD1 is a possible D gene (6 bases). Germline V gene data show CDR1 as SQVTM and CDR2 as ANQGSEA. CDR3 size: 14 residues. V was trimmed by 7 bases and J by 5 bases, leaving 17 bases between them. The CDR3 DNA reads TGCAGCGCTGGGGGAGGGCAGGGGAATGAAAAACTGTTTTTT. It translates to CSAGGGQGNEKLFF.

The genes are TRBV4-1 and TRBJ2-7, with 7 bases that match TRBD2. The CDR3 contains 16 residues. Germline V CDR1 and CDR2: MGHRA, YSYEKL. Trimming removed 1 base from V and 1 base from J; junction bases left unmatched: 7. CDR3 region: CASSQGWGAGSYEQYF. The CDR3, as DNA: TGCGCCAGCAGCCAAGGGTGGGGAGCGGGATCCTACGAGCAGTACTTC.

This sequence joins TRBV29-1 and TRBJ2-5; weak D call: TRBD1 (6 bases). Between the trimmed V and J ends, which lost 5 bases and 4 bases, there was a span of 11 bases. The CDR3 extends over 12 amino acids. Looked up from germline, CDR1 is SQVTM and CDR2 is ANQGSEA. Here the CDR3 DNA reads TGCAGCGTTAGTTTAGGGGGAGAGACCCAGTACTTC. Translated, it gives CSVSLGGETQYF.

This rearrangement joins TRBV4-2 to TRBJ2-7, with 7 bases aligning to TRBD2. The CDR3 has 13 amino acids. J gave up 7 bases and V 4 bases, and 7 bases lay outside the gene matches. The V gene's germline CDR1 is LGHNA and CDR2 YNFKEQ. For the CDR3, the DNA is TGTGCCAGCAGCCGCTCGGGGGGAGATGAGCAGTACTTC. This codes for CASSRSGGDEQYF.

This clone was detected once. The chain links TRBV19 to TRBJ2-1; 12 bases line up with TRBD1. The CDR3 runs to 14 residues. J gave up 9 bases and V 4 bases, and 4 bases lay outside the gene matches. Germline-derived CDR1 and CDR2 are LNHDA and SQIVND (reference sequence). The CDR3 is CASSTGTGGIEQFF. The CDR3 bases are TGTGCCAGTAGTACCGGGACAGGGGGCATTGAGCAGTTCTTC.

The chain combines TRBV27 with TRBJ1-2, with D unresolved. Germline CDR1 is MNHEY and CDR2 is SMNVEV (reference sequence). The CDR3 is made up of 12 amino acids. V shed 0 bases and J shed 8 bases, with 7 bases lying between them. CDR3 sequence reads: CASSLSGRGYTF. DNA of the CDR3: TGTGCCAGCAGTTTATCGGGGAGAGGCTACACCTTC.

The chain has TRBV5-4 and TRBJ2-1; possible D gene TRBD2, 6 bases. The V and J ends lost 4 bases and 0 bases respectively, with 17 bases between them. The CDR3 consists of 17 residues. The germline V gene encodes CDR1 SGHNT and CDR2 YYREEE (reference sequence). CDR3 region: CASSHAGRISSYNEQFF. Written as DNA, the CDR3 is TGTGCCAGCAGCCACGCGGGGCGGATAAGCTCCTACAATGAGCAGTTCTTC. Complete variable domain (other parts from reference TRBV5-4 and TRBJ2-1): ETGVTQSPTHLIKTRGQQVTLRCSSQSGHNTVSWYQQALGQGPQFIFQYYREEENGRGNFPPRFSGLQFPNYSSELNVNALELDDSALYLCASSHAGRISSYNEQFFGPGTRLTVL.

CDR3 nucleotide sequence: TGCGCCAGCAGCCTGGAGCTACAGAACTATGGCTACACCTTC. It yields the protein CASSLELQNYGYTF. This chain links TRBV5-1 with TRBJ1-2, with D unresolved. The CDR3 is 14 residues long. Germline V lookup: CDR1 SGHRS, CDR2 YFSETQ. V dropped 4 bases and J dropped 2 bases, with 12 bases sitting between them.

V is TRBV30 and J is TRBJ2-7; D may be TRBD1 (6 bases). Trimming pared 0 bases from V and 6 bases from J, leaving 9 bases between. Germline lookup yields CDR1 GTSNPN and CDR2 SVGIG (reference sequence). This CDR3 comprises 12 residues. The CDR3 region has the DNA TGTGCCTGGAGTGTACGAGGGGGCGAGCAGTACTTC. Translation gives CAWSVRGGEQYF.

The chain combines TRBV27 with TRBJ1-4; TRBD1 might be the D (5 bases). The CDR3 loop spans 17 amino acids. Germline V gene sequence: CDR1 MNHEY, CDR2 SMNVEV (reference sequence). V shed 6 bases and J shed 4 bases, with 21 bases lying between them. The CDR3 region has the DNA TGTGCCAGCAGAACAGGTTATCAATTTTCGAGTAATGAAAAACTGTTTTTT. Translated, it gives CASRTGYQFSSNEKLFF.

The V and J genes are TRBV10-1 and TRBJ2-3; D gene uncertain. Germline V gene sequence: CDR1 WNHNN, CDR2 SYGVQD (reference sequence). This CDR3 is built from 14 residues. Trimming took 5 bases from V and 3 from J, leaving 12 bases between them. CDR3 nucleotide sequence: TGCGCCAGCAGTTTCAGCGCCCCGACAGATACGCAGTATTTT. Protein sequence: CASSFSAPTDTQYF.

This sequence joins TRBV5-1 and TRBJ2-1, with 7 positions matching TRBD1. The V segment lost 4 bases and the J segment 7 bases; nucleotides outside the gene matches: 11. The CDR3 extends over 15 amino acids. CDR1 and CDR2 from the germline V gene are SGHRS and YFSETQ. This CDR3 reads CASSRMTGTVNEQFF. CDR3 coding DNA: TGCGCCAGCAGCCGAATGACAGGGACAGTGAATGAGCAGTTCTTC.

The rearrangement uses TRBV6-1 and TRBJ2-5; 15 positions match TRBD2. Germline CDR1 is MNHNS and CDR2 is SASEGT. The trim removed 4 bases at V and 4 bases at J, leaving 4 bases unmatched. The CDR3 covers 16 residues. CDR3 loop: CASSVGLAGGRETQYF. CDR3 bases: TGTGCCAGCAGTGTGGGACTAGCGGGAGGCCGAGAGACCCAGTACTTC.

The V gene is TRBV19, the J gene TRBJ1-1; perhaps TRBD1 as D (5 bases). The V gene lost 3 bases and the J gene lost 0 bases, with 11 bases spanning the gap. The germline gives CDR1 LNHDA, CDR2 SQIVND (reference sequence). There are 15 residues in the CDR3. The CDR3 region is CASSIGGSLNTEAFF. The CDR3 coding sequence is TGTGCCAGTAGTATCGGGGGGAGCCTGAACACTGAAGCTTTCTTT.

This sequence joins TRBV5-4 and TRBJ2-2; 12 nucleotides align to TRBD2. CDR1 and CDR2 (germline): SGHNT, YYREEE (reference sequence). Trimming at V came to 1 base and at J to 1 base, leaving 5 bases not matched to a gene. The CDR3 extends over 18 amino acids. CDR3 residues: CASSLLLAGGGNTGELFF. CDR3 bases: TGTGCCAGCAGCTTGTTACTAGCGGGAGGAGGGAACACCGGGGAGCTGTTTTTT. The full variable domain, with the rest looked up from reference TRBV5-4 and TRBJ2-2, is ETGVTQSPTHLIKTRGQQVTLRCSSQSGHNTVSWYQQALGQGPQFIFQYYREEENGRGNFPPRFSGLQFPNYSSELNVNALELDDSALYLCASSLLLAGGGNTGELFFGEGSRLTVL.

This clone was found once. The rearrangement joins TRBV18 to TRBJ2-7; 12 positions agree with TRBD2. After removal of 6 bases from V and 4 bases from J, the junction contained 4 bases not matched to a gene. CDR3 length equals 14 residues. From germline, CDR1 is KGHSH and CDR2 LQKENI. The CDR3 reads CASSPGLAGYEQYV. The CDR3 DNA reads as TGTGCCAGCTCCCCGGGACTAGCGGGTTACGAGCAGTACGTC.